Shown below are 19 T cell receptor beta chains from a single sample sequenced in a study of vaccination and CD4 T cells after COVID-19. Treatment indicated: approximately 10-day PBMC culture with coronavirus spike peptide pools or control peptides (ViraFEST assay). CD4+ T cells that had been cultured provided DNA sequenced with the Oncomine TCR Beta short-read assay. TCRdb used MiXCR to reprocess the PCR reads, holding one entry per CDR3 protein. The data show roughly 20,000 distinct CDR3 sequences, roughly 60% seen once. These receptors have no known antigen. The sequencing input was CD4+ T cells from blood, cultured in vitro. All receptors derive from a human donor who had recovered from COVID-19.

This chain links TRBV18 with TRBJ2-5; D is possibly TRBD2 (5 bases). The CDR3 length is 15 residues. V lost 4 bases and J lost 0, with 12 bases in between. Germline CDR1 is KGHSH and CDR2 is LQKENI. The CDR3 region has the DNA TGTGCCAGCTCACGGCGGGTTACGTACCAAGAGACCCAGTACTTC. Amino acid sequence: CASSRRVTYQETQYF. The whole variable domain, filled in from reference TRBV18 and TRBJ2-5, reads NAGVMQNPRHLVRRRGQEARLRCSPMKGHSHVYWYRQLPEEGLKFMVYLQKENIIDESGMPKERFSAEFPKEGPSILRIQQVVRGDSAAYFCASSRRVTYQETQYFGPGTRLLVL.

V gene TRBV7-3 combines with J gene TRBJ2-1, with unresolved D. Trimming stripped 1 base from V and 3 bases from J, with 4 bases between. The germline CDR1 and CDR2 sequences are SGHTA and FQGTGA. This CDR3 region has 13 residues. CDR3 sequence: CASSLRVYNEQFF. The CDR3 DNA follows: TGTGCCAGCAGCTTAAGGGTCTACAATGAGCAGTTCTTC.

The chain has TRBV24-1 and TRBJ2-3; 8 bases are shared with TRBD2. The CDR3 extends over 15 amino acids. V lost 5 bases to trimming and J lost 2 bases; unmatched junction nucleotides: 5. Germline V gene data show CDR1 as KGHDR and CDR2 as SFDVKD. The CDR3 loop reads CATSGPGRATDTQYF. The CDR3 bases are TGTGCCACCAGTGGACCCGGGAGGGCCACAGATACGCAGTATTTT.

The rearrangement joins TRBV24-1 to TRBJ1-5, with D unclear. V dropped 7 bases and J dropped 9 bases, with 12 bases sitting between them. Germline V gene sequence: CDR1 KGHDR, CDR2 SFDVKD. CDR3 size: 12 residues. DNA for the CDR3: TGTGCCACCAGCCTTGGGCCGCTGCCCCAGCATTTT. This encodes CATSLGPLPQHF.

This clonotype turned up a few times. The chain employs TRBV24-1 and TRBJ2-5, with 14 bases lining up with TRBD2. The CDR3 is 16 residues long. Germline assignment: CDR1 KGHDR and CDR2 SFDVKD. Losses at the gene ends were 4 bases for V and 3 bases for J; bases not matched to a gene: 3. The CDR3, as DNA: TGTGCCACCAGTGAGGGGACTAGCGGGAGTGAAGAGACCCAGTACTTC. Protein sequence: CATSEGTSGSEETQYF.

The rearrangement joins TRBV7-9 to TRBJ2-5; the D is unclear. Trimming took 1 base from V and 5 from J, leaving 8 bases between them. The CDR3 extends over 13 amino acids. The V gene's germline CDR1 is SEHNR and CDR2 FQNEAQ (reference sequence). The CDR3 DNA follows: TGTGCCAGCAGCTTAGTATCCTCCGAGACCCAGTACTTC. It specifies CASSLVSSETQYF.

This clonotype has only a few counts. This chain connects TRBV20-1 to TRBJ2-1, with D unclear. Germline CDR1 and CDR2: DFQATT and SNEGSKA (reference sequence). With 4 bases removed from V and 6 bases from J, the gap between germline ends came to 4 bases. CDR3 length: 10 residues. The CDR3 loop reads CSATFNEQFF. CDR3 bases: TGCAGTGCTACTTTCAATGAGCAGTTCTTC.

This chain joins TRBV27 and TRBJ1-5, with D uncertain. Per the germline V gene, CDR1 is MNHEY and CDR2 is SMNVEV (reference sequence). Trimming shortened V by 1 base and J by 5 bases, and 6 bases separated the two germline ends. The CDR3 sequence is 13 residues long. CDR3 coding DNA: TGTGCCAGCAGTTTATGGACGGATCAGCCCCAGCATTTT. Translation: CASSLWTDQPQHF.

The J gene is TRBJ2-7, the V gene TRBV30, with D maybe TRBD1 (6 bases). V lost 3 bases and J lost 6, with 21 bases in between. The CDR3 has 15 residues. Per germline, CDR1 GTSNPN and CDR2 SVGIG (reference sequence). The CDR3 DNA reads TGTGCCTGGAGCCTCTTACAGGGTGGCCCTCCCGAGCAGTACTTC. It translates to CAWSLLQGGPPEQYF.

The DNA for the CDR3 is TGTGCCAGCAGCACGCTAGCGGGAGCCAAAAACATTCAGTACTTC. It encodes CASSTLAGAKNIQYF. This rearrangement joins TRBV7-2 to TRBJ2-4; 8 bases fit TRBD2. Germline assignment: CDR1 SGHTA and CDR2 FQGNSA. V shed 5 bases and J 0 bases; nucleotides not matched to a gene: 3. The CDR3 totals 15 residues.

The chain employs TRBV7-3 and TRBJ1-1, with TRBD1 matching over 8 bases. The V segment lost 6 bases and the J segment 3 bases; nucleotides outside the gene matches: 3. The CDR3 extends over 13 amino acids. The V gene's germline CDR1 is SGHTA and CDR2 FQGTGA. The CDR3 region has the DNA TGTGCCAGCAGTTCACAGGGGGACACTGAAGCTTTCTTT. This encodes CASSSQGDTEAFF.

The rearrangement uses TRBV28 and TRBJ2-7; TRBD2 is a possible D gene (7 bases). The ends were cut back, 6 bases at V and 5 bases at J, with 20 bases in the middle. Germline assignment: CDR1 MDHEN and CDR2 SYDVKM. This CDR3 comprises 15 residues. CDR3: CASRAQGRGLHEQYF. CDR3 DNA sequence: TGTGCCAGCAGAGCCCAAGGCAGGGGACTACACGAGCAGTACTTC.

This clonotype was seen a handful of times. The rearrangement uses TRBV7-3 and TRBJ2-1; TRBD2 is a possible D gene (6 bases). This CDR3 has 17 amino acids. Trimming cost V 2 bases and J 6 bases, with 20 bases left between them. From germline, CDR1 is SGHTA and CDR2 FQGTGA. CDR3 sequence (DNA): TGTGCCAGCAGCTTAGACGGGGGAAACGACCTCCCCAATGAGCAGTTCTTC. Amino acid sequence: CASSLDGGNDLPNEQFF.

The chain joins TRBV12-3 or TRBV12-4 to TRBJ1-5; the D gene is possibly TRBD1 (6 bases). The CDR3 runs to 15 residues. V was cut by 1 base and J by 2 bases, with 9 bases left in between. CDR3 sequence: CASSLGGGGNQPQHF. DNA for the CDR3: TGTGCCAGCAGTTTAGGAGGGGGGGGCAATCAGCCCCAGCATTTT.

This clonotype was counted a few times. The CDR3 nucleotides are TGCGCCAGCAGTGAGTCAGGGCTGAGCTACGAGCAGTACTTC. This translates into CASSESGLSYEQYF. The chain links TRBV10-2 to TRBJ2-7; D is uncertain. V was trimmed by 0 bases and J by 3 bases, leaving 9 bases between them. Germline CDR1 reads WSHSY; CDR2 reads SAAADI. The CDR3 is 14 residues long.

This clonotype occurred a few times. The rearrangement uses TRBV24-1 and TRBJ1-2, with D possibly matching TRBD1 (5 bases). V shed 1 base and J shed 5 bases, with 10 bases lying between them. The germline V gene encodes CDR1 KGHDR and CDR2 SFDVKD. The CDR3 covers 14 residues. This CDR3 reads CATSDLGTDYGYTF. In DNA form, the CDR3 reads TGTGCCACCAGTGATTTAGGGACTGATTATGGCTACACCTTC.

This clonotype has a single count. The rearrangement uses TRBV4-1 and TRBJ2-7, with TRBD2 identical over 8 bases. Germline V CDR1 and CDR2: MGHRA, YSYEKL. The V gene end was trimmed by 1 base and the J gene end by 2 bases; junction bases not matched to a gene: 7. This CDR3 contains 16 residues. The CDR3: CASSQVSGRGAYEQYF. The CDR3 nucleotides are TGCGCCAGCAGCCAAGTTTCGGGGCGGGGGGCCTACGAGCAGTACTTC.

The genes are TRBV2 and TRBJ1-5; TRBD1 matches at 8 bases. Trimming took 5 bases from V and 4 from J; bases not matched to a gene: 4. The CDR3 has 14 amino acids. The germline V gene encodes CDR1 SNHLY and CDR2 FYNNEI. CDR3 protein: CASSQDRENQPQHF. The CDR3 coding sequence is TGTGCCAGCAGTCAGGACAGGGAGAATCAGCCCCAGCATTTT.

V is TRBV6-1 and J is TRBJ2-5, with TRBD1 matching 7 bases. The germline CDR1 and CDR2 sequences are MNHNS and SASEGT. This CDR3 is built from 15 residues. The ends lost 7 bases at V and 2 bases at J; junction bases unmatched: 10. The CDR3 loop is CASIGTGQPQETQYF. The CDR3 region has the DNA TGTGCCAGCATAGGGACGGGACAGCCGCAAGAGACCCAGTACTTC.